Listed here are 9 T cell receptor beta chains from one sample, sequenced in a study of early T cells in non-severe SARS-CoV-2 infection. From the 5' RACE reads, TCRdb called clonotypes with MiXCR, one entry per CDR3 protein. The sample yields about 100,000 distinct CDR3 sequences, roughly 13% seen once. The sample consisted of whole blood. Receptor source: an adult who was a healthcare worker with PCR-confirmed SARS-CoV-2 infection or an uninfected control (not recorded which).

This clonotype showed up just a few times. The chain uses TRBV20-1 and TRBJ2-3; D is unclear. The CDR3 sequence is 12 residues long. Germline CDR1 and CDR2: DFQATT and SNEGSKA (reference sequence). CDR3 protein: CSPGLATDTQYF. In DNA, the CDR3 is TGCTCACCGGGTTTAGCCACAGATACGCAGTATTTT.

The CDR3 region has the DNA TGCAGCGTTGAAGAAGGCCACGGATCGGCTTTTCACACAGATACGCAGTATTTT. Its protein is CSVEEGHGSAFHTDTQYF. The chain employs TRBV29-1 and TRBJ2-3; D is uncertain. The CDR3 length is 18 residues. Germline CDR1 SQVTM, CDR2 ANQGSEA. Trimming took 0 bases from V and 2 from J, leaving 21 bases between them.

The rearrangement joins TRBV19 to TRBJ2-2; TRBD2 matches 12 bases. This CDR3 spans 18 amino acids. From germline, CDR1 is LNHDA and CDR2 SQIVND (reference sequence). The V and J ends lost 2 bases and 6 bases, in that order; junction bases with no gene match: 10. The CDR3 DNA reads as TGTGCCAGTAGTATATCCCTAGCGGGAGGGCCAGCGGCCGGGGAGCTGTTTTTT. Its protein product is CASSISLAGGPAAGELFF.

This clonotype appeared a few times. The chain links TRBV9 to TRBJ2-3; TRBD2 matches 10 bases. This CDR3 is built from 16 residues. V dropped 4 bases and J dropped 4; count of bases not matched to a gene: 9. CDR1 SGDLS and CDR2 YYNGEE come from the germline V gene. This CDR3 reads CASSPLERGGADTQYF. The CDR3 DNA reads as TGTGCCAGCAGCCCTCTCGAGCGGGGGGGGGCAGATACGCAGTATTTT.

This clonotype was found many times. This chain connects TRBV3-1 to TRBJ2-5; no clear D gene. Trimming stripped 0 bases from V and 7 bases from J, with 15 bases between. CDR1 and CDR2 (germline): LGHDT, YNNKEL (reference sequence). This CDR3 region has 15 residues. The CDR3 loop is CASSQESLTKGTQYF. DNA of the CDR3: TGTGCCAGCAGCCAAGAGTCGTTAACCAAAGGGACCCAGTACTTC.

CDR3 DNA sequence: TGTGCCAGCAGTTTATATCTGGGCGCGAATCAGCCCCAGCATTTT. Translating it yields CASSLYLGANQPQHF. The chain couples TRBV28 to TRBJ1-5; no definite D call. V lost 1 base and J 4 bases, leaving 11 bases between the germline ends. Germline lookup yields CDR1 MDHEN and CDR2 SYDVKM. The CDR3 covers 15 residues. The full variable domain, in which reference TRBV28 and TRBJ1-5 provide the parts outside the CDR3, is DVKVTQSSRYLVKRTGEKVFLECVQDMDHENMFWYRQDPGLGLRLIYFSYDVKMKEKGDIPEGYSVSREKKERFSLILESASTNQTSMYLCASSLYLGANQPQHFGDGTRLSIL.

The genes are TRBV6-5 and TRBJ2-1, with 8 bases matching TRBD1. CDR3 length: 16 amino acids. Germline trimming cut 7 bases from V and 3 bases from J; bases unmatched to any gene: 11. The germline V gene has CDR1 MNHEY and CDR2 SVGAGI. The CDR3 DNA follows: TGTGCCAGCAAGGGCAGGGGGCGGTCGGTCTACAATGAGCAGTTCTTC. Protein sequence: CASKGRGRSVYNEQFF.

The chain has TRBV29-1 and TRBJ2-7, with TRBD1 matching over 7 bases. Losses at the gene ends were 4 bases for V and 5 bases for J; bases not matched to a gene: 14. The length of the CDR3 is 15 residues. CDR1 and CDR2 from the germline V gene are SQVTM and ANQGSEA. The CDR3 region is CSVARTGVESHEQYF. The CDR3 bases are TGCAGCGTTGCCCGGACAGGTGTTGAGTCGCACGAGCAGTACTTC.

This clonotype came up a few times. The rearrangement joins TRBV29-1 to TRBJ2-7, with 7 bases matching TRBD2. The CDR3 is 14 amino acids. Germline CDR1 is SQVTM and CDR2 is ANQGSEA. V was clipped by 6 bases and J by 1 base; unmatched bases: 9. The CDR3 DNA is TGCAGCGTCGGGGAAAGCGGGGTATCCTACGAGCAGTACTTC. Translation: CSVGESGVSYEQYF.